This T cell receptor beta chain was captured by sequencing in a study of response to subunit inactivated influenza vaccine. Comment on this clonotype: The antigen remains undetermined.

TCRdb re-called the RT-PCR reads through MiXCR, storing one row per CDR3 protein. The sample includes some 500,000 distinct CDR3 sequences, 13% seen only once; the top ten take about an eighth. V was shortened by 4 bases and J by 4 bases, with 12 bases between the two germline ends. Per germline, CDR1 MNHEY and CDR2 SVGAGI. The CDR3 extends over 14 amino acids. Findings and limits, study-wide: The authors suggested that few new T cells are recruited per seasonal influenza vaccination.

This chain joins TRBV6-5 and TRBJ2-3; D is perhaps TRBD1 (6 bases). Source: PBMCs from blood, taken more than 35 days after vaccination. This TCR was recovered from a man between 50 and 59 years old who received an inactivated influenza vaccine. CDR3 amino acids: CASSFGQRADTQYF. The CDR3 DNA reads TGTGCCAGCAGTTTTGGACAGAGGGCAGATACGCAGTATTTT.